This T cell receptor beta chain was found in a study of cytomegalovirus exposure and HLA in healthy donors. The primer mix had 60 Vbeta and 13 Jbeta primers. Assay: immunoSEQ multiplex PCR; the TCRdb copy retains only in-frame clones and omits some. There are tens of thousands of clones in the sample; about 84% occur only once, and 1% to 1.5% lies in the top ten. The CDR3 spans 15 residues. The germline V gene has CDR1 SEHNR and CDR2 FQNEAQ (reference sequence). Trimming removed 1 base from V and 3 bases from J, with 12 bases in between. The gene calls are TRBV7-9 and TRBJ1-2; D ambiguous. The clonotype was recovered from a girl aged 2 to 9 in good health and CMV-seropositive. Sequences were obtained from PBMCs. The CDR3 region has the DNA TGTGCCAGCAGCTTAGAAGTGGAAAGCGACTATGGCTACACCTTC. Protein sequence: CASSLEVESDYGYTF.